This TCR beta chain was recorded in a study of blood T cell repertoires in COVID-19. V lost 4 bases to trimming and J lost 3 bases, with 14 bases between them. Germline CDR1 and CDR2: SGHNT and YYREEE (reference sequence). This CDR3 has 14 residues. Study processing details: From reference gene primer amplification, estimates of nucleated cell counts were derived. The assay was immunoSEQ multiplex PCR, and TCRdb's table has in-frame clones only and misses some. D and trimming were read from the DNA, whereas the V and J calls and clone size are those reported in that table. The table shows hundreds of thousands of clones, with roughly 90% occurring only once.

The V and J genes are TRBV5-4 and TRBJ2-7, with TRBD1 as a possible D gene (6 bases). The TCR sequence derives from a woman aged 60 to 75 with acute or convalescent COVID-19. Material: peripheral blood. For the CDR3, the DNA is TGTGCCAGCAGCCCGAGTGGGGGCCACTACGAGCAGTACTTC. Encoded protein: CASSPSGGHYEQYF.